This passage covers 11 T cell receptor beta chains from one sample sequenced in a study of cytomegalovirus exposure and HLA in healthy donors. PCR amplification relied on 60 Vbeta primers (plus 13 Jbeta primers). Assay: immunoSEQ multiplex PCR; the TCRdb copy retains only in-frame clones and omits some. Found here are 100,000 to 150,000 clones, about 84% of them singletons; the top ten hold over 1%. The sample comprised PBMCs. Source of these receptors: a boy aged 5-17 years in good health and CMV-seronegative.

V usage is TRBV6-5 and J usage is TRBJ2-1, with D perhaps TRBD2 (6 bases). The germline gives CDR1 MNHEY, CDR2 SVGAGI. The CDR3 runs 15 residues. Trimming took 7 bases from V and 6 from J, leaving 19 bases between them. The DNA for the CDR3 is TGTGCCAGCACTAGAGATAGCGGTTCCCCCAATGAGCAGTTCTTC. Amino acid sequence: CASTRDSGSPNEQFF.

V gene TRBV7-9 combines with J gene TRBJ1-2, with TRBD1 identical over 8 bases. CDR3 length: 14 residues. J gave up 4 bases and V 5 bases, and 6 bases lay outside the gene matches. Germline assignment: CDR1 SEHNR and CDR2 FQNEAQ (reference sequence). CDR3 in amino acids: CASSRSGGAYGYTF. The DNA for the CDR3 is TGTGCCAGCAGCCGTTCAGGGGGCGCCTATGGCTACACCTTC.

V gene TRBV5-1 combines with J gene TRBJ2-7, with D possibly TRBD1 on 7 matching bases. V lost 2 bases and J 6 bases, leaving 18 bases between the germline ends. From germline, CDR1 is SGHRS and CDR2 YFSETQ. This CDR3 has 15 amino acids. In DNA form, the CDR3 reads TGCGCCAGCAGCTTAGAGACAGGGAGGTTTTCCGAGCAGTACTTC. Its translation is CASSLETGRFSEQYF. The complete variable domain, with remaining parts taken from reference TRBV5-1 and TRBJ2-7, reads KAGVTQTPRYLIKTRGQQVTLSCSPISGHRSVSWYQQTPGQGLQFLFEYFSETQRNKGNFPGRFSGRQFSNSRSEMNVSTLELGDSALYLCASSLETGRFSEQYFGPGTRLTVT.

The chain combines TRBV7-6 with TRBJ2-7; D is uncertain. Trimming shortened V by 1 base and J by 2 bases, and 6 bases separated the two germline ends. The CDR3 totals 13 residues. The germline gives CDR1 SGHVS, CDR2 FNYEAQ. The CDR3 DNA follows: TGTGCCAGCAGCTTAGGGGCCCCCTACGAGCAGTACTTC. This encodes CASSLGAPYEQYF.

The gene calls are TRBV30 and TRBJ1-2, with 7 bases identical to TRBD1. V gave up 3 bases and J gave up 0 bases; unmatched junction bases: 13. Germline lookup yields CDR1 GTSNPN and CDR2 SVGIG (reference sequence). There are 17 residues in the CDR3. The CDR3 spells CAWRFTGTVTSNYGYTF. In DNA, the CDR3 is TGTGCCTGGAGGTTCACCGGGACAGTTACTTCTAACTATGGCTACACCTTC. The whole variable domain, filled in from reference TRBV30 and TRBJ1-2, reads SQTIHQWPATLVQPVGSPLSLECTVEGTSNPNLYWYRQAAGRGLQLLFYSVGIGQISSEVPQNLSASRPQDRQFILSSKKLLLSDSGFYLCAWRFTGTVTSNYGYTFGSGTRLTVV.

This chain's CDR3 is CASKNRRAAPEAFF. The CDR3 DNA is TGTGCCAGCAAAAATCGGAGGGCAGCCCCTGAAGCTTTCTTT. The rearrangement joins TRBV6-6 to TRBJ1-1; D not resolved. The CDR3 covers 14 residues. CDR1 MNHNY and CDR2 SVGAGI come from the germline V gene (reference sequence). Trimming removed 7 bases from V and 6 bases from J, with 18 bases in between.

The chain uses TRBV5-1 and TRBJ1-1; maybe TRBD1 (5 bases). Trimming shortened V by 0 bases and J by 0 bases, and 9 bases separated the two germline ends. This CDR3 spans 15 amino acids. Germline CDR1 is SGHRS and CDR2 is YFSETQ. The CDR3 DNA sequence: TGCGCCAGCAGCTTGGCCCCGGACATGAACACTGAAGCTTTCTTT. This codes for CASSLAPDMNTEAFF.

This clone came up a few times. This sequence joins TRBV5-1 and TRBJ1-2, with D possibly matching TRBD1 (5 bases). The CDR3 has 13 amino acids. Germline-derived CDR1 and CDR2 are SGHRS and YFSETQ. Between the trimmed V and J ends, which lost 5 bases and 4 bases, there was a span of 12 bases. CDR3 nucleotide sequence: TGCGCCAGCAGGCCAGGGTCTGGCTATGGCTACACCTTC. This encodes CASRPGSGYGYTF.

The chain employs TRBV7-9 and TRBJ2-7; no firm D call. V lost 1 base, J lost 6 bases, and 4 bases lay in between. Germline CDR1 is SEHNR and CDR2 is FQNEAQ (reference sequence). The CDR3 covers 11 residues. For the CDR3, the DNA is TGTGCCAGCAGCTTAGGGCCCGAGCAGTACTTC. It yields the protein CASSLGPEQYF.

The CDR3 is CSVQGRGTDTQYF. CDR3 nucleotide sequence: TGCAGCGTTCAGGGGAGGGGGACAGATACGCAGTATTTT. This chain connects TRBV29-1 to TRBJ2-3, with D possibly TRBD2 on 7 matching bases. V lost 5 bases and J 3 bases, leaving 12 bases between the germline ends. CDR1 SQVTM and CDR2 ANQGSEA come from the germline V gene. The CDR3 loop spans 13 amino acids.

The CDR3 DNA sequence: TGTGCCAGCAGCCCCCCCGGGACAGGGGCTGGCGAGCAGTACTTC. Its protein product is CASSPPGTGAGEQYF. The chain combines TRBV6-5 with TRBJ2-7, with 10 nucleotides matching TRBD1. With V trimmed by 6 bases and J by 6 bases, 11 bases remained unmatched. The V gene's germline CDR1 is MNHEY and CDR2 SVGAGI. The CDR3 spans 15 residues.